Shown below are 21 T cell receptor beta chains from a single sample sequenced in a study of blood T cell repertoires in COVID-19 (TCRdb year 2020). The library was produced with the immunoSEQ multiplex PCR assay. Drawn from immuneACCESS, this table holds only the in-frame rearrangements with V and J called that TCRdb kept. Clones are partly lost; checked studies trace under half to an unresolved V gene and leave the rest unexplained. For this sample there are hundreds of thousands of clones; 90% appear just once. The ten largest clones capture roughly 0.25% of the sample. Specimen: peripheral blood. These receptors originate from a woman aged 18-29 years with acute or convalescent COVID-19.

This chain links TRBV9 with TRBJ1-1; a weak D match, TRBD1 (5 bases). Germline CDR1 is SGDLS and CDR2 is YYNGEE. This CDR3 is built from 18 residues. V shed 0 bases and J shed 2 bases, with 20 bases lying between them. The CDR3 loop is CASSVAGHPLGFNTEAFF. In nucleotides, the CDR3 is TGTGCCAGCAGCGTAGCTGGACATCCTCTGGGATTTAACACTGAAGCTTTCTTT.

DNA for the CDR3: TGTGCCAGCAGGATAGCGGGGGGGCCCTCCTACGAGCAGTACTTC. Residues: CASRIAGGPSYEQYF. The J gene is TRBJ2-7, the V gene TRBV2, with 11 bases aligning to TRBD2. The length of the CDR3 is 15 residues. Germline V gene lookup returns CDR1 SNHLY and CDR2 FYNNEI. Trimming took 6 bases from V and 0 from J; bases not matched to a gene: 4.

This clone appeared a single time. This sequence joins TRBV3-1 (or the pseudogene TRBV3-2) and TRBJ1-2; possible D gene TRBD1, 5 bases. V lost 4 bases, J lost 7 bases, and 10 bases lay in between. Germline CDR1 LGHDT, CDR2 YNNKEL (reference sequence). The CDR3 has 12 amino acids. CDR3 sequence reads: CASSLRDSGYTF. The CDR3 DNA sequence: TGTGCCAGCAGCCTCCGGGACTCTGGCTACACCTTC.

The chain employs TRBV7-9 and TRBJ1-2; 11 positions match TRBD1. From germline, CDR1 is SEHNR and CDR2 FQNEAQ (reference sequence). Unmatched junction bases numbered 15, after V lost 5 bases and J lost 7 bases. CDR3 length equals 17 residues. The CDR3 reads CASSPGQGATDGTGYTF. The CDR3 DNA reads TGTGCCAGCAGCCCAGGACAGGGGGCGACGGATGGGACTGGCTACACCTTC. Full variable domain (outside the CDR3, taken from reference TRBV7-9 and TRBJ1-2): DTGVSQNPRHKITKRGQNVTFRCDPISEHNRLYWYRQTLGQGPEFLTYFQNEAQLEKSRLLSDRFSAERPKGSFSTLEIQRTEQGDSAMYLCASSPGQGATDGTGYTFGSGTRLTVV.

The rearrangement links TRBV25-1 to TRBJ2-5; 9 bases agree with TRBD2. This CDR3 spans 16 amino acids. Losses at the gene ends were 1 base for V and 2 bases for J; bases not matched to a gene: 5. Germline V gives CDR1 MGHDK, CDR2 SYGVNS. CDR3 DNA sequence: TGTGCCAGCAGTGAATGGAAAGCGGGGGGTCAAGAGACCCAGTACTTC. Its translation is CASSEWKAGGQETQYF.

Written as DNA, the CDR3 is TGTGCCACCGGCGGGACTGAAGCTTTCTTT. Amino acid sequence: CATGGTEAFF. The rearrangement joins TRBV15 to TRBJ1-1; D unclear. This CDR3 contains 10 residues. Looked up from germline, CDR1 is LNHNV and CDR2 is YYDKDF (reference sequence). V dropped 8 bases and J dropped 5 bases, with 6 bases sitting between them. Combining the CDR3 with reference TRBV15 and TRBJ1-1 gives the whole variable domain DAMVIQNPRYQVTQFGKPVTLSCSQTLNHNVMYWYQQKSSQAPKLLFHYYDKDFNNEADTPDNFQSRRPNTSFCFLDIRSPGLGDTAMYLCATGGTEAFFGQGTRLTVV.

The rearrangement links TRBV27 to TRBJ1-1, with 7 bases matching TRBD1. The CDR3 contains 14 residues. The junction had 6 bases not matched to a gene; V was cut back by 6 bases and J by 2 bases. Germline assignment: CDR1 MNHEY and CDR2 SMNVEV (reference sequence). CDR3 sequence (DNA): TGTGCCAGCAGAACTGGACAGGTAAACACTGAAGCTTTCTTT. Translated: CASRTGQVNTEAFF.

This clone has a handful of counts. The rearrangement joins TRBV5-1 to TRBJ1-3; D ambiguous. The germline V gene encodes CDR1 SGHRS and CDR2 YFSETQ. The V gene lost 0 bases and the J gene lost 4 bases, with 14 bases spanning the gap. The CDR3 is 16 amino acids. Here the CDR3 reads CASSLAGVESGNTIYF. CDR3 sequence (DNA): TGCGCCAGCAGCTTGGCCGGGGTTGAATCGGGAAACACCATATATTTT.

The rearrangement links TRBV4-1 to TRBJ1-4, with 9 bases identical to TRBD1. Trimming removed 6 bases from V and 7 bases from J; junction bases left unmatched: 6. This CDR3 is built from 14 residues. Germline CDR1 reads MGHRA; CDR2 reads YSYEKL. This CDR3 is CASSLGQGREKLFF. The CDR3 DNA reads as TGCGCCAGCAGTCTCGGACAGGGGCGTGAAAAACTGTTTTTT.

This clone was found a few times. The genes are TRBV4-1 and TRBJ1-2; D unresolved. Germline CDR1 and CDR2: MGHRA and YSYEKL. The CDR3 is 13 residues long. Trimming pared 4 bases from V and 1 base from J, leaving 7 bases between. CDR3 DNA sequence: TGCGCCAGCAGCCCCTTCGTTAACTATGGCTACACCTTC. Translation gives CASSPFVNYGYTF.

This chain uses TRBV5-1 with TRBJ1-1; no firm D call. V lost 4 bases to trimming and J lost 3 bases, with 16 bases between them. This CDR3 spans 15 amino acids. Germline CDR1 and CDR2: SGHRS and YFSETQ. CDR3 sequence: CASSAPRLQHTEAFF. CDR3 in DNA: TGCGCCAGCAGCGCCCCCAGGCTACAGCACACTGAAGCTTTCTTT.

This sequence joins TRBV24-1 and TRBJ2-1, with 9 nucleotides matching TRBD1. Looked up from germline, CDR1 is KGHDR and CDR2 is SFDVKD. J was trimmed by 10 bases and V by 3 bases; bases with no gene match: 6. The CDR3 loop spans 14 amino acids. CDR3 nucleotides: TGTGCCACCAGTGATCCTGGGACAGGGAAGGAGCAGTTCTTC. Translating it yields CATSDPGTGKEQFF.

This clone has only a few counts. The gene calls are TRBV9 and TRBJ2-7; D might be TRBD1 (5 bases). This CDR3 has 14 residues. Trimming took off 3 bases at V and 4 bases at J, with 14 bases between the two ends. The germline V gene has CDR1 SGDLS and CDR2 YYNGEE. CDR3 coding DNA: TGTGCCAGCAGCGCTACAGGTCAGAGGTACGAGCAGTACTTC. As protein: CASSATGQRYEQYF.

This clone was observed once. This chain joins TRBV7-8 and TRBJ1-4; possible D gene TRBD1, 5 bases. V was trimmed by 4 bases and J by 4 bases, leaving 16 bases between them. Per germline, CDR1 SGHVS and CDR2 FQNEAQ. This CDR3 comprises 16 residues. In DNA form, the CDR3 reads TGTGCCAGCAGCTCGGAGGGGCGCCGGGGTAATGAAAAACTGTTTTTT. This sequence encodes CASSSEGRRGNEKLFF.

The V call is TRBV2, the J call TRBJ1-4; no firm D call. Trimming cost V 8 bases and J 8 bases, with 12 bases left between them. The CDR3 is made up of 12 amino acids. Germline V CDR1 and CDR2: SNHLY, FYNNEI. The CDR3 DNA follows: TGTGCCAGCCGGCAGCTCAGGGAAAAACTGTTTTTT. Its translation: CASRQLREKLFF.

The chain combines TRBV3-1 (or the pseudogene TRBV3-2) with TRBJ1-1; D perhaps matches TRBD1 (5 bases). Per germline, CDR1 LGHDT and CDR2 YNNKEL (reference sequence). CDR3 length: 11 residues. Trimming left V 8 bases short and J 3 bases short, with 7 bases between. CDR3 bases: TGTGCCAGCGGCAGGGACACTGAAGCTTTCTTT. Its translation: CASGRDTEAFF.

The chain links TRBV5-4 to TRBJ2-2; D ambiguous. The CDR3 totals 15 residues. Trimming stripped 0 bases from V and 0 bases from J, with 6 bases between. In germline, CDR1 is SGHNT, CDR2 YYREEE (reference sequence). CDR3 sequence reads: CASSLDSTNTGELFF. CDR3 DNA sequence: TGTGCCAGCAGCTTGGACTCAACGAACACCGGGGAGCTGTTTTTT.

There are a few counts of this clone. The rearrangement joins TRBV2 to TRBJ1-2; no firm D call. The CDR3 is 11 amino acids. Between the trimmed V and J ends, which lost 9 bases and 5 bases, there was a span of 10 bases. Germline CDR1 reads SNHLY; CDR2 reads FYNNEI. CDR3 loop: CASGSGYGYTF. DNA of the CDR3: TGTGCCAGTGGGAGTGGATATGGCTACACCTTC.

The CDR3 protein is CASRGSNEQFF. Written as DNA, the CDR3 is TGTGCCAGCCGAGGGAGCAATGAGCAGTTCTTC. The chain recombines TRBV6-5 with TRBJ2-1; the D gene is possibly TRBD2 (5 bases). The CDR3 is made up of 11 amino acids. Looked up from germline, CDR1 is MNHEY and CDR2 is SVGAGI. Trimming took off 8 bases at V and 6 bases at J, with 8 bases between the two ends.

The CDR3 here is CSGPGLGNEQFF. The CDR3 DNA reads as TGCAGCGGGCCGGGACTAGGGAATGAGCAGTTCTTC. The genes are TRBV29-1 and TRBJ2-1, with 8 bases aligning to TRBD2. Losses at the gene ends were 7 bases for V and 7 bases for J; bases not matched to a gene: 6. The CDR3 loop spans 12 amino acids. Germline V CDR1 and CDR2: SQVTM, ANQGSEA.

This clone showed up just once. The chain joins TRBV3-1 (or the pseudogene TRBV3-2) to TRBJ2-2, with TRBD1 matching over 12 bases. V lost 4 bases to trimming and J lost 7 bases; unmatched junction nucleotides: 7. Germline CDR1 LGHDT, CDR2 YNNKEL (reference sequence). The CDR3 sequence is 16 residues long. The CDR3, as DNA: TGTGCCAGCAGCCTGGGGACAGGGGGCGAATTCGGGGAGCTGTTTTTT. Its translation is CASSLGTGGEFGELFF.